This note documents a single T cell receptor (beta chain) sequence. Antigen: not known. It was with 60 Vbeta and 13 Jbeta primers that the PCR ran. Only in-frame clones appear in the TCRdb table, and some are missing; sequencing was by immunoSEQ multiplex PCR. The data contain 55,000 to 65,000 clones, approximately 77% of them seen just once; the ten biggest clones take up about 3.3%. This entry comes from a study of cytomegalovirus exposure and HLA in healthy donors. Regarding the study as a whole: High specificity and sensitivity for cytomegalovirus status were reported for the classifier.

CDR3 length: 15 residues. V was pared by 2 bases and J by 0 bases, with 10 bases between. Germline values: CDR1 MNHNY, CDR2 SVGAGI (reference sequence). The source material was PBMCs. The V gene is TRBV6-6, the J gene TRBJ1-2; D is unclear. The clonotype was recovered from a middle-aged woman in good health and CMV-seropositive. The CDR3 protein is CASSYPKEANYGYTF. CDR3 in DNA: TGTGCCAGCAGTTACCCCAAGGAGGCTAACTATGGCTACACCTTC.